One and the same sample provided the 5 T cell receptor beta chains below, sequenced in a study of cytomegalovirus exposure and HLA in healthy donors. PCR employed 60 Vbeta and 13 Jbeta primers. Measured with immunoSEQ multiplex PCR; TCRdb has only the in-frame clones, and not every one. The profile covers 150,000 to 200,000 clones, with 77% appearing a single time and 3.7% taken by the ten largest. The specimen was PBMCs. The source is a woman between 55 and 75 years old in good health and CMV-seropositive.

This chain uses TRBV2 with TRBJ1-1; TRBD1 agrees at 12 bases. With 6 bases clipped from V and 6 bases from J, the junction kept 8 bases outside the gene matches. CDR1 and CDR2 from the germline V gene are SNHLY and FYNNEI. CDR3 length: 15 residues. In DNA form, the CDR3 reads TGTGCCAGCAGACTCGGGACAGGGGGCTTCCCTGAAGCTTTCTTT. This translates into CASRLGTGGFPEAFF.

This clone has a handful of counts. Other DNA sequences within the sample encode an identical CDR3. CDR3 protein: CASSYRGGKQPQHF. The CDR3 region has the DNA TGTGCCAGTAGTTACAGGGGTGGAAAGCAGCCCCAGCATTTT. The rearrangement uses TRBV19 and TRBJ1-5, with 7 bases matching TRBD1. From germline, CDR1 is LNHDA and CDR2 SQIVND (reference sequence). This CDR3 is built from 14 residues. Trimming at V came to 5 bases and at J to 7 bases, leaving 8 bases not matched to a gene. Full variable domain (rest looked up from reference TRBV19 and TRBJ1-5): DGGITQSPKYLFRKEGQNVTLSCEQNLNHDAMYWYRQDPGQGLRLIYYSQIVNDFQKGDIAEGYSVSREKKESFPLTVTSAQKNPTAFYLCASSYRGGKQPQHFGDGTRLSIL.

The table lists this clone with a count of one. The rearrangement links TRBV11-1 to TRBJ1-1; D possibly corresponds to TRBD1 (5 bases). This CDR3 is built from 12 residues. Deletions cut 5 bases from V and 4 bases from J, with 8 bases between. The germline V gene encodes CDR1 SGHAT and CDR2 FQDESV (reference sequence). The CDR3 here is CASSTRATEAFF. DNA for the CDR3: TGTGCCAGCAGCACCAGGGCCACTGAAGCTTTCTTT.

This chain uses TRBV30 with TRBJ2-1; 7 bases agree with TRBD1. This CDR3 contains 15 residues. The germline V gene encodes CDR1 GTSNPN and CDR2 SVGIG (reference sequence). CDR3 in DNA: TGTGCTTGGGGACCAGGGGGTTTCCCTGACAATGAGCAGTTCTTC. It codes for CAWGPGGFPDNEQFF.

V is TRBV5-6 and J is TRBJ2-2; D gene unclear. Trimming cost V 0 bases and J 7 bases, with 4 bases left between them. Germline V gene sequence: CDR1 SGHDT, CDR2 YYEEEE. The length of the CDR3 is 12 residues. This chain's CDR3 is CASSLDYGELFF. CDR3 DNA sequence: TGTGCCAGCAGCTTGGATTACGGGGAGCTGTTTTTT. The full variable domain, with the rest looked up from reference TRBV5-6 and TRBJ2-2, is DAGVTQSPTHLIKTRGQQVTLRCSPKSGHDTVSWYQQALGQGPQFIFQYYEEEERQRGNFPDRFSGHQFPNYSSELNVNALLLGDSALYLCASSLDYGELFFGEGSRLTVL.